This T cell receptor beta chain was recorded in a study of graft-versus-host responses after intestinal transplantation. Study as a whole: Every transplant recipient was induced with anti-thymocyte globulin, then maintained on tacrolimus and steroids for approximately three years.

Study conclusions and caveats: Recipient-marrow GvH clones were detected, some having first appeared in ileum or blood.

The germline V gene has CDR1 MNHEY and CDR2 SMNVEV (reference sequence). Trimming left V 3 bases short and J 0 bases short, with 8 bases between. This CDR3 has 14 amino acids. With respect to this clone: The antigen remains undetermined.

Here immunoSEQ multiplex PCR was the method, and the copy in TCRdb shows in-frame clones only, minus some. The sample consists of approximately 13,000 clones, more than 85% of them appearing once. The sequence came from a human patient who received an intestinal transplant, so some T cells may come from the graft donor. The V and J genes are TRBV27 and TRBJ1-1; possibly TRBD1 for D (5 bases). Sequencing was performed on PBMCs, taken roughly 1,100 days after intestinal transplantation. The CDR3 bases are TGTGCCAGCAGTTTGGGGGGGTTGAACACTGAAGCTTTCTTT. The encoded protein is CASSLGGLNTEAFF.